Below are 9 T cell receptor beta chains sequenced from a single sample in a study of technical replicates of blood from a few donors. Assay used: immunoSEQ multiplex PCR; TCRdb lists only in-frame clones, some missing. The data show tens of thousands of clones, 91% seen once. Sequences were obtained from PBMCs. The receptors were sampled from a human donor in good health. Some clones in this sample may be carry-over from other donors' samples.

The J gene is TRBJ1-1, the V gene TRBV5-6; TRBD1 is a possible D gene (6 bases). Trimming pared 1 base from V and 5 bases from J, leaving 12 bases between. The CDR3 is made up of 14 amino acids. Germline V CDR1 and CDR2: SGHDT, YYEEEE. The CDR3 sequence is CASSLTGSGTEAFF. The DNA of the CDR3 is TGTGCCAGCAGCTTGACAGGGTCGGGGACTGAAGCTTTCTTT.

V and J are TRBV23-1 and TRBJ1-4; D not certain. TRBV23-1 carries the ORF label, with uncertain function. There are 12 residues in the CDR3. V dropped 3 bases and J dropped 7 bases, with 6 bases sitting between them. The CDR3, as DNA: TGCGCCAGCAGTCACAACGGTGAAAAACTGTTTTTT. Amino acid sequence: CASSHNGEKLFF.

V usage is TRBV5-4 and J usage is TRBJ2-2; the match to TRBD1 covers 8 bases. The ends lost 4 bases at V and 8 bases at J; junction bases unmatched: 4. The germline gives CDR1 SGHNT, CDR2 YYREEE (reference sequence). The CDR3 contains 13 residues. CDR3 residues: CASSRQGTGELFF. CDR3 in DNA: TGTGCCAGCAGCCGACAGGGGACGGGGGAGCTGTTTTTT.

J is TRBJ1-6 and V is TRBV7-9, with TRBD1 matching over 11 bases. The V gene end was trimmed by 5 bases and the J gene end by 10 bases; junction bases not matched to a gene: 4. The CDR3 length is 14 residues. CDR1 and CDR2 from the germline V gene are SEHNR and FQNEAQ (reference sequence). CDR3 amino acids: CASSPDRGLSPLHF. The DNA of the CDR3 is TGTGCCAGCAGCCCGGACAGGGGGCTCTCACCCCTCCACTTT.

The rearrangement uses TRBV12-5 and TRBJ2-7; 11 bases are shared with TRBD1. CDR1 is LGHNT and CDR2 is FRNRAP in the germline V gene. The ends lost 7 bases at V and 6 bases at J; junction bases unmatched: 11. The CDR3 has 15 residues. CDR3 amino acids: CASDPPGQGVAEQYF. DNA for the CDR3: TGTGCTAGTGACCCGCCGGGACAGGGGGTTGCCGAGCAGTACTTC.

The rearrangement joins TRBV19 to TRBJ1-2; D possibly corresponds to TRBD1 (6 bases). There are 16 residues in the CDR3. CDR1 and CDR2 from the germline V gene are LNHDA and SQIVND (reference sequence). V lost 5 bases and J 6 bases, leaving 22 bases between the germline ends. The CDR3 here is CASSSREGVPFDGYTF. In nucleotides, the CDR3 is TGTGCCAGTAGTTCCCGAGAGGGGGTTCCATTCGATGGCTACACCTTC.

DNA for the CDR3: TGCGCCAGCAGCTTGGGGGCTGGGGGACAGGGGTCTGAAGCTTTCTTT. Protein sequence: CASSLGAGGQGSEAFF. The genes are TRBV5-1 and TRBJ1-1; 10 bases are shared with TRBD1. The J segment lost 6 bases and the V segment lost 0 bases, leaving 8 bases of the junction unmatched. Germline CDR1 and CDR2: SGHRS and YFSETQ. CDR3 length equals 16 residues.

This clone showed up just once. The chain employs TRBV5-6 and TRBJ2-5; 10 positions agree with TRBD2. The CDR3 is 17 residues long. The V gene end was trimmed by 1 base and the J gene end by 6 bases; junction bases not matched to a gene: 12. Germline V gene data show CDR1 as SGHDT and CDR2 as YYEEEE. The CDR3 region is CASSLTRGASGRQTQYF. Written as DNA, the CDR3 is TGTGCCAGCAGCTTGACCCGGGGGGCTAGCGGGAGACAGACCCAGTACTTC. Combining the CDR3 with reference TRBV5-6 and TRBJ2-5 gives the whole variable domain DAGVTQSPTHLIKTRGQQVTLRCSPKSGHDTVSWYQQALGQGPQFIFQYYEEEERQRGNFPDRFSGHQFPNYSSELNVNALLLGDSALYLCASSLTRGASGRQTQYFGPGTRLLVL.

The rearrangement joins TRBV7-2 to TRBJ1-3, with D uncertain. The ends were cut back, 4 bases at V and 0 bases at J, with 10 bases in the middle. The CDR3 spans 15 residues. Per germline, CDR1 SGHTA and CDR2 FQGNSA. Here the CDR3 DNA reads TGTGCCAGCAGCTGGGCCGTTACCTCTGGAAACACCATATATTTT. Translating it yields CASSWAVTSGNTIYF.